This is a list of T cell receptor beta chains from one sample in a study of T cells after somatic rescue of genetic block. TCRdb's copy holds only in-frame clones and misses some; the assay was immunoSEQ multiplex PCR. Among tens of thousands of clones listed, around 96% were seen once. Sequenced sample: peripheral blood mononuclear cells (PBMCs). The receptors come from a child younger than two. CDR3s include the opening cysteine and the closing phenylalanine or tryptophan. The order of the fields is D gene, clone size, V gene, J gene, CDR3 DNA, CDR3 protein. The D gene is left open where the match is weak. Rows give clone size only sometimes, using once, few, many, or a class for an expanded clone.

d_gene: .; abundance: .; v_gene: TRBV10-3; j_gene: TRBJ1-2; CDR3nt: TGTGCCATCAGTGGCACCTTACGGGACAACTATGGCTACACCTTC; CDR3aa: CAISGTLRDNYGYTF
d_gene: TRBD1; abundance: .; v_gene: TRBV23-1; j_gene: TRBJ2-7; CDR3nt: TGCGCCAGCAGTCAACCGGGACAGGGAAGATACGAGCAGTACTTC; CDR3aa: CASSQPGQGRYEQYF
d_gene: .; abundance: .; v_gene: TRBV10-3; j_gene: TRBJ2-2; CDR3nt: TGTGCCATCAGTGAGTTCGGGACCCTCACCGGGGAGCTGTTTTTT; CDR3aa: CAISEFGTLTGELFF
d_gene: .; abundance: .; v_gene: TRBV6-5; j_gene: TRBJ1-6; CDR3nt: TGTGCCAGCGGGGTCACAGGGAAGCATTCACCCCTCCACTTT; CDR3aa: CASGVTGKHSPLHF
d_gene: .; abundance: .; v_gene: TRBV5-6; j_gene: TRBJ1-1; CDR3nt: TGTGCCAGCAGCTTTGGCGGACAGTACACTGAAGCTTTCTTT; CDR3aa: CASSFGGQYTEAFF
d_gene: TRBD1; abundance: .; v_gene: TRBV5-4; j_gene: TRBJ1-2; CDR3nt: TGTGCCAGCAGCTGGGGACAGGGTGGCTACACCTTC; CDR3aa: CASSWGQGGYTF
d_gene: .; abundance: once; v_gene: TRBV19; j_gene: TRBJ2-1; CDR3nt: TGTGCCAGTAGTATAGACAGGTACAATGAGCAGTTCTTC; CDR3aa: CASSIDRYNEQFF
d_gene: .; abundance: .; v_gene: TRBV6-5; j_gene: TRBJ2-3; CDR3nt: TGTGCCAGCAGTAACACAGATACGCAGTATTTT; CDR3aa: CASSNTDTQYF
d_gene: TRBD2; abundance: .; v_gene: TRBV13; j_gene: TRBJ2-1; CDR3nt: TGTGCCAGCAGCTTGGGGACTAGCGGGACCACCTACAATGAGCAGTTCTTC; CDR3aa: CASSLGTSGTTYNEQFF
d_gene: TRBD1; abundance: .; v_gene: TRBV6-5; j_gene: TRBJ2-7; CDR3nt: TGTGCCAGCAGCACACTGACAGGGGGCACCTACGAGCAGTACTTC; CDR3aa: CASSTLTGGTYEQYF
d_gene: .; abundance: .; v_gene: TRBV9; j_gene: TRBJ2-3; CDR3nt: TGTGCCAGCAGCGTAGCGGGTAGCACAGATACGCAGTATTTT; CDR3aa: CASSVAGSTDTQYF
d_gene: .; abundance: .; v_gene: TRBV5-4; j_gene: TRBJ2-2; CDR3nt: TGTGCCAGCAGCTTGGAGACAAGGGCCCTCACCGGGGAGCTGTTTTTT; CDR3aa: CASSLETRALTGELFF
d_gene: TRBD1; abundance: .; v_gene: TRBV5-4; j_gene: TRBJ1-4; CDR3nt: TGTGCCAGCAGCGCGGGACAGCCTAATGAAAAACTGTTTTTT; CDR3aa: CASSAGQPNEKLFF
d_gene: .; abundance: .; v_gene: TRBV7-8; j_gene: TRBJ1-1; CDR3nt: TGTGCCAGCAGCCCCGGGGCTGAAGCTTTCTTT; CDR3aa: CASSPGAEAFF
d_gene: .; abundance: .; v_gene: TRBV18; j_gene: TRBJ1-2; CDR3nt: TGTGCCAGCTCACCAGGTAGGACAGCAAGCTATGGCTACACCTTC; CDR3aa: CASSPGRTASYGYTF
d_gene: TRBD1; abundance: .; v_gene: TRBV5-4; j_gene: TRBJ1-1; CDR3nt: TGTGCCAGCAGCTTGAGGACAGGGGACCCTGAAGCTTTCTTT; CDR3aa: CASSLRTGDPEAFF